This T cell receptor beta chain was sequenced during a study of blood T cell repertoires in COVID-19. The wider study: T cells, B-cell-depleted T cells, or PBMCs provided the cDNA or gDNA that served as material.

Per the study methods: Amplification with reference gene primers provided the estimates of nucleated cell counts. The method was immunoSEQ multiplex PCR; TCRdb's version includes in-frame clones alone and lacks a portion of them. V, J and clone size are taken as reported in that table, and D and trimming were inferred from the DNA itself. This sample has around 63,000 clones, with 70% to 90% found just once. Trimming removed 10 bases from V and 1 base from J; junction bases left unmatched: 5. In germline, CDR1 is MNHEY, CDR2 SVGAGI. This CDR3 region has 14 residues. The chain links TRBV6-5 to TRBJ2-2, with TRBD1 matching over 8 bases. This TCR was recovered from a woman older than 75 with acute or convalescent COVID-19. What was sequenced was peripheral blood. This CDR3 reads CATRTGRNTGELFF. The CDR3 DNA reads TGTGCCACCCGGACAGGGCGGAACACCGGGGAGCTGTTTTTT.